A selection of T cell receptor beta chains follows, all from one sample in a study of molecular identifiers for immune sequencing clone quantification. Using its own MiXCR run on the PCR reads, TCRdb lists one record per CDR3 protein. This sample has over 300,000 distinct CDR3 sequences; roughly a quarter occur once, and the top ten carry around 0.74%. The sequenced material came from naive CD8+ T cells from blood, with Jurkat cell RNA spiked in. These receptors were collected from a human donor in good health. Some libraries in this study had Jurkat cell RNA spiked in. Both conserved end residues are part of each CDR3. A D gene is named only where the DNA matches it firmly. Rows may omit the clone size; those that give it use once, few, many or a size class.

J | V | size | D | DNA | CDR3
TRBJ2-1 | TRBV6-5 | many | . | TGTGCCAGCAGCCACGGGGACCCGAGCTCCTACAATGAGCAGTTCTTC | CASSHGDPSSYNEQFF
TRBJ2-7 | TRBV20-1 | . | . | TGCAGTGCTAGGGGGGAGGACCTCACCTACGAGCAGTACTTC | CSARGEDLTYEQYF
TRBJ2-7 | TRBV27 | few | TRBD2 | TGTGCCAGCAGTTTATATCCCGCTACAGGGGCTAGCGGGGGCCACAGCTCCTACGAGCAGTACTTC | CASSLYPATGASGGHSSYEQYF
TRBJ2-3 | TRBV28 | many | . | TGTGCCATATTTGTTGGAGGGGGCGCGCCCGAGAGCACAGATACGCAGTATTTT | CAIFVGGGAPESTDTQYF
TRBJ2-3 | TRBV19 | few | . | TGTGCCAGTAGTATGGCAGGGACCAACACAGATACGCAGTATTTT | CASSMAGTNTDTQYF
TRBJ2-7 | TRBV5-6 | many | . | TGTGCCAGCAGCCCGGCCAGGGCTCCCCACGAGCAGTACTTC | CASSPARAPHEQYF
TRBJ2-3 | TRBV28 | few | . | TGTGCCAGCAGTTTTAGGCGGGAACTCACAGATACGCAGTATTTT | CASSFRRELTDTQYF
TRBJ1-1 | TRBV4-1 | many | . | TGCGCCAGCAGCCATCAGGGTACTGAAGCTTTCTTT | CASSHQGTEAFF
TRBJ2-1 | TRBV7-9 | few | TRBD2 | TGTGCCAGCAGCTGGGGACTAGCGCCCGCTTCCGAGCAGTTCTTC | CASSWGLAPASEQFF
TRBJ2-3 | TRBV7-3 | . | TRBD2 | TGTGCCAGCAGCTTAGGGACTAGCGGGAGGGAGGATACGCAGTGTTTT | CASSLGTSGREDTQCF
TRBJ1-1 | TRBV11-2 | . | . | TGTGCCAGCAGCCACCGACAGGAAGGCACTGAAGCTTTCTTT | CASSHRQEGTEAFF
TRBJ2-6 | TRBV27 | . | . | TGTGCCAGCAGTTCCGACCCCGGCAGGGTTAAAACTGGGGCCAACGTCCTGACTTTC | CASSSDPGRVKTGANVLTF
TRBJ1-5 | TRBV15 | many | TRBD1 | TGTGCCACCAGCAGAGATTGGACAGGGGGTCAGCCCCAGCATTTT | CATSRDWTGGQPQHF
TRBJ2-7 | TRBV27 | few | TRBD2 | TGTGCCAGCAGTTCCAGACTAGCCGCCTACGAGCAGTACTTC | CASSSRLAAYEQYF
TRBJ2-7 | TRBV27 | many | . | TGTGCCAGCAGTTTGAGCGGACAGAGCTACGAGCAGTACTTC | CASSLSGQSYEQYF
TRBJ2-1 | TRBV4-3 | . | . | TGCGCCAGCAGCCCCCGACGAGGGTATCCGGCAGAGACCCAGTTCTTC | CASSPRRGYPAETQFF
TRBJ2-5 | TRBV6-5 | . | . | TGTGCCAGCAGCTTCCGGGTACAGGGTGAGACCCAGTACTTC | CASSFRVQGETQYF
TRBJ2-3 | TRBV30 | . | . | TGTGCCTGGACCTTCTTGGGGACGGGCACAGATACGCAGTATTTT | CAWTFLGTGTDTQYF
TRBJ2-3 | TRBV7-9 | many | TRBD2 | TGTGCCAGCAGCTTAGAGCGGGGAACCACAGATACGCAGTATTTT | CASSLERGTTDTQYF
TRBJ2-7 | TRBV28 | few | TRBD1 | TGTGCCAGCAGTTTTAGAGGACAGGGAGCCTACGAGCAGTACTTC | CASSFRGQGAYEQYF
TRBJ2-5 | TRBV7-9 | few | TRBD1 | TGTGCCAGCAGCTCCCCGCCGCGACAGGGTGCCACCATCACGCCGGAGACCCAGTACTTC | CASSSPPRQGATITPETQYF
TRBJ2-7 | TRBV4-2 | . | . | TGTGCCAGCAGCCAAGCCCTAACCGGGACAATCTACGAGCAGTACTTC | CASSQALTGTIYEQYF
TRBJ2-3 | TRBV20-1 | few | TRBD2 | TGCAGTGCTCCCGACCAACTTAGCGGGAGTAGAGGAGATACGCAGTATTTT | CSAPDQLSGSRGDTQYF
TRBJ1-3 | TRBV9 | few | . | TGTGCCAGCAGGGGGGGAACTGGAAACACCATATATTTT | CASRGGTGNTIYF
TRBJ2-3 | TRBV6-2/TRBV6-3 | . | TRBD1 | TGTGCCGGCAGCTGGGACAGGTCTACAATCACAGATACGCAGTATTTT | CAGSWDRSTITDTQYF
TRBJ1-2 | TRBV12-3/TRBV12-4 | many | TRBD1 | TGTGCCAGCAGTCTGCCAGGACAGGGATCTTATGGCTACACCTTC | CASSLPGQGSYGYTF
TRBJ2-7 | TRBV7-8 | . | . | TGTGCCAGCAGCTTCGACTACGCTAGCTCCTACGAGCAGTACTTC | CASSFDYASSYEQYF
TRBJ2-7 | TRBV4-1 | many | TRBD1 | TGCGCCAGCAGCCAAGCGACAGGGGGCTACGAGCAGTACTTC | CASSQATGGYEQYF
TRBJ2-1 | TRBV6-6 | few | TRBD2 | TGTGCCAGCAGCAGATTAGCGGGAGGGGGGGATGAGCAGTTCTTC | CASSRLAGGGDEQFF
TRBJ2-5 | TRBV6-1 | . | . | TGTGCCAGCAGTGAATTGCGGCAAGAGACCCAGTACTTC | CASSELRQETQYF
TRBJ1-1 | TRBV20-1 | . | . | TGCAGTGCTAGCTTAGGTTACAGAGTGAACACTGAAGCTTTCTTT | CSASLGYRVNTEAFF
TRBJ2-7 | TRBV6-6 | many | TRBD2 | TGTGCCAGCAGTTACTTAGCGGGAGGGTATCACGAGCAGTACTTC | CASSYLAGGYHEQYF
TRBJ2-3 | TRBV20-1 | . | TRBD2 | TGCAGTGCTAGACTTATCCTAGCGGGAGGGCCCACAGATACGCAGTATTTT | CSARLILAGGPTDTQYF
TRBJ2-3 | TRBV12-3/TRBV12-4 | many | . | TGTGCCAGCAGTTTAGTCGTAGGGGGAACAGATACGCAGTATTTT | CASSLVVGGTDTQYF
TRBJ1-1 | TRBV20-1 | . | TRBD1 | TGCAGTGCTAGAGACAAAAACAGGGGGCTCTCGGGGACTGAAGCTTTCTTT | CSARDKNRGLSGTEAFF
TRBJ2-6 | TRBV28 | few | TRBD1 | TGTGCCAGCAGCCGAGACGGACAGGGATTTTCTGGGGCCAACGTCCTGACTTTC | CASSRDGQGFSGANVLTF
TRBJ2-7 | TRBV6-6 | many | . | TGTGCCAGCAGTTATTACATCTACGAGCAGTACTTC | CASSYYIYEQYF
TRBJ2-3 | TRBV18 | few | TRBD2 | TGTGCCAGCTCTCCCATAGCGGGAGGGCCAGATACGCAGTATTTT | CASSPIAGGPDTQYF
TRBJ2-2 | TRBV2 | . | TRBD2 | TGTGCCAGCAGTGAGGGTAGCGGGGTTTACACCGGGGAGCTGTTTTTT | CASSEGSGVYTGELFF